The T cell receptor beta chain described here comes from a study of blood T cell repertoires in COVID-19. Study details: Sites in the United States, Italy and Spain provided acute and convalescent COVID-19 samples.

In germline, CDR1 is SGHRS, CDR2 YFSETQ. The J segment lost 5 bases and the V segment lost 1 base, leaving 2 bases of the junction unmatched. The CDR3 has 13 residues. The table lists this clone with a count of one. The same CDR3 also results from other DNA sequences found in this sample. As processed by the authors: It was from reference gene primer amplification that nucleated cell counts were estimated. TCRdb keeps only in-frame clones here, not all; method: immunoSEQ multiplex PCR. That table furnishes V, J and clone size, whereas the DNA furnished D and trimming. The sample includes approximately 120,000 clones, around 85% seen only once; the top ten take roughly 3%.

V usage is TRBV5-1 and J usage is TRBJ2-5; the match to TRBD2 covers 7 bases. Material: peripheral blood. This receptor was obtained from a woman aged 80 or older with COVID-19, enrolled during active disease. CDR3 coding DNA: TGCGCCAGCAGCTTGACGGGGGGTGAGACCCAGTACTTC. Its translation is CASSLTGGETQYF.